This T cell receptor gamma chain was identified in a study of Vδ1+ human thymocytes. Alphabeta T cells were depleted, then CD3+ Vdelta1+ Vdelta2- thymocytes were FACS-sorted. General study points: Many TRG clonotypes were shared between donors; TRD repertoires were essentially private. Thymic TRG and TRD repertoires appeared highly polyclonal, with Gaussian CDR3 length distributions. Thymic delta-chain repertoires held around 20% Vdelta2 sequences and few Vdelta3, despite high sort purity.

Concerning this clone: Its antigen is undetermined.

Sequences come from RNA converted to cDNA by reverse transcription. Pooled V-gene forward primers with one constant-region reverse primer generated the CDR3 amplicons by multiplex PCR. TCRdb re-called the multiplex PCR reads with CATT. The sample gives around 11,000 gamma-chain clones, under 55% of which show up once; roughly 2% is in the top ten. Germline V gene sequence: CDR1 VTNTFY, CDR2 YDVSTARD (reference sequence). This CDR3 is 13 amino acids long. The ends lost 4 bases at V and 3 bases at J; junction bases unmatched: 6. The V and J genes are TRGV3 and TRGJ1 or TRGJ2. This TCR derives from a boy less than two years old who had congenital heart surgery. The sequenced sample consisted of Vdelta1+ gamma-delta thymocytes from the thymus. The subset denotes: FACS-sorted CD3+ TCRalphabeta- TCRVdelta1+ TCRVdelta2- thymocytes. CDR3 sequence reads: CATWEGPYYKKLF. The CDR3 DNA reads TGTGCCACCTGGGAGGGCCCTTATTATAAGAAACTCTTT.